Below, 5 T cell receptor beta chains from the same sample are listed, as sequenced in a study of T cells in Graves' hyperthyroidism and ophthalmopathy. TCR beta CDR3 region amplification was performed from RNA transcripts. HTBI primers were employed in a first-round RT-PCR of the TCR CDR3. Using its own MiXCR run on the multiplex PCR reads, TCRdb lists one record per CDR3 protein. The sample records hundreds of thousands of distinct CDR3 sequences, 13% to 15% being singletons. Sequencing was performed on blood. These receptors all stem from a woman aged 60 to 75 with Graves' ophthalmopathy.

In its sample, this clonotype was seen many times. The chain employs TRBV20-1 and TRBJ2-1; the match to TRBD1 covers 10 bases. The CDR3 totals 15 residues. J lost 9 bases, V lost 6 bases, and 14 bases had no gene match. Germline V gene sequence: CDR1 DFQATT, CDR2 SNEGSKA (reference sequence). CDR3 loop: CSAHTPGQGTGEQFF. The CDR3 region has the DNA TGCAGTGCCCACACCCCGGGACAGGGGACGGGTGAGCAGTTCTTC.

This clonotype showed up many times. This sequence joins TRBV20-1 and TRBJ2-5; 10 bases agree with TRBD2. CDR1 is DFQATT and CDR2 is SNEGSKA in the germline V gene (reference sequence). The junction had 5 bases not matched to a gene; V was cut back by 5 bases and J by 5 bases. The CDR3 runs 13 residues. CDR3 in DNA: TGCAGTGCTGGAGCGGGAGGGCCGGAGACCCAGTACTTC. Its protein product is CSAGAGGPETQYF.

This clonotype was observed a few times. The chain recombines TRBV20-1 with TRBJ2-1; the D gene is possibly TRBD2 (5 bases). Trimming took 7 bases from V and 9 from J, leaving 19 bases between them. The CDR3 is made up of 13 amino acids. Germline lookup yields CDR1 DFQATT and CDR2 SNEGSKA (reference sequence). The CDR3 nucleotides read TGCAGTGGCGGTACAGCGGAAGTTCGTGAGCAGTTCTTC. Translated, it gives CSGGTAEVREQFF.

The chain links TRBV19 to TRBJ2-7; weak D call: TRBD1 (6 bases). CDR1 is LNHDA, CDR2 SQIVND, per germline (reference sequence). There are 13 residues in the CDR3. The V end lost 6 bases, the J end lost 0 bases, and 9 bases lay between the germline ends. DNA for the CDR3: TGTGCCAGTAGCGGACAGATCTCCTACGAGCAGTACTTC. Translation gives CASSGQISYEQYF.

This clonotype was seen ten or more times. V and J are TRBV7-2 and TRBJ1-2; TRBD1 matches at 7 bases. The V and J ends lost 4 bases and 4 bases, in that order; junction bases with no gene match: 9. Germline V gene lookup returns CDR1 SGHTA and CDR2 FQGNSA. The CDR3 consists of 15 residues. DNA for the CDR3: TGTGCCAGCAGCTGGCCGGGACAGCGAGTCTATGGCTACACCTTC. Encoded protein: CASSWPGQRVYGYTF.